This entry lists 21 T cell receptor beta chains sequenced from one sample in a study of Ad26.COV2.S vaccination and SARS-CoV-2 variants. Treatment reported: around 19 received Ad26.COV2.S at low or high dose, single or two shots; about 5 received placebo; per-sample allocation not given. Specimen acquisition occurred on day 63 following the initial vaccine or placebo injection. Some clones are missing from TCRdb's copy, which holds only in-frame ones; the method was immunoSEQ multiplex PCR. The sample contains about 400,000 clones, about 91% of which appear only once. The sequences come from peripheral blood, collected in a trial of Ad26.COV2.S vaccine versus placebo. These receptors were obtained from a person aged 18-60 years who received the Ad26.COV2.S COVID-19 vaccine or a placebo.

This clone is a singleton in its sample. CDR3 loop: CASSPGRGLSPLHF. Written as DNA, the CDR3 is TGTGCCAGCAGCCCCGGCAGGGGGCTGTCACCCCTCCACTTT. This chain uses TRBV3-1 (or the pseudogene TRBV3-2) with TRBJ1-6, with 8 nucleotides matching TRBD1. The CDR3 spans 14 residues. V was pared by 4 bases and J by 10 bases, with 6 bases of the junction left unmatched. Germline V gene data show CDR1 as LGHDT and CDR2 as YNNKEL (reference sequence).

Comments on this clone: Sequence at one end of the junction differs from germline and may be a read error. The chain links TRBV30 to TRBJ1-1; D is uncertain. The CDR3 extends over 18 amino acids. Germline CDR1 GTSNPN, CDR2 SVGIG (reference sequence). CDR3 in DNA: TGTGCCTGGAGTGTAGGCACCACCCCACGACCTCCGAACCCTGAAGCTTTCTTT. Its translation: CAWSVGTTPRPPNPEAFF. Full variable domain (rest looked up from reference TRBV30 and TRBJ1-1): SQTIHQWPATLVQPVGSPLSLECTVEGTSNPNLYWYRQAAGRGLQLLFYSVGIGQISSEVPQNLSASRPQDRQFILSSKKLLLSDSGFYLCAWSVGTTPRPPNPEAFFGQGTRLTVV.

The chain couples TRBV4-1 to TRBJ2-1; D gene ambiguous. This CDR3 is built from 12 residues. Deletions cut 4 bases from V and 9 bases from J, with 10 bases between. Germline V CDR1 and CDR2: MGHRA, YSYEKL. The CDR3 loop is CASSPSASEQFF. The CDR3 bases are TGCGCCAGCAGCCCCAGCGCTAGTGAGCAGTTCTTC.

In DNA form, the CDR3 reads TGTGCCAGCAGCTTGGCCTCGTGGGACCAGTTCTACGAGCAGTACTTC. Translating gives CASSLASWDQFYEQYF. V and J are TRBV5-5 and TRBJ2-7, with D perhaps TRBD1 or TRBD2 (5 bases each). V was cut by 0 bases and J by 3 bases, with 16 bases left in between. This CDR3 comprises 16 residues. CDR1 is SGHKS and CDR2 is YYEKEE in the germline V gene (reference sequence).

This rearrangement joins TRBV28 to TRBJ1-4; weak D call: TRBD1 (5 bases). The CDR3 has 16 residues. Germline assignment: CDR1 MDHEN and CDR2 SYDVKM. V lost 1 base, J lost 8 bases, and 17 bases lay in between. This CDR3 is CASSLFLGPSREKLFF. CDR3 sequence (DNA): TGTGCCAGCAGTTTATTTTTGGGGCCCTCCAGGGAAAAACTGTTTTTT.

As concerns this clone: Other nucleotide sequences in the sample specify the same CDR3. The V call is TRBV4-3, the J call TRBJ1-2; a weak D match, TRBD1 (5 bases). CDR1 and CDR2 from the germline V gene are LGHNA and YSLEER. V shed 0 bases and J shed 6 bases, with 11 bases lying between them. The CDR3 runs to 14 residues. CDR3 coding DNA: TGCGCCAGCAGCCAAGATGGGGGAGTCGATGGCTACACCTTC. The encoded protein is CASSQDGGVDGYTF.

The DNA for the CDR3 is TGTGCCAGCAGGCCGGGACAGAATAACTATGGCTACACCTTC. It specifies CASRPGQNNYGYTF. The chain joins TRBV27 to TRBJ1-2, with 7 bases fitting TRBD1. This CDR3 region has 14 residues. Trimming took 6 bases from V and 1 from J; bases not matched to a gene: 5. CDR1 and CDR2 (germline): MNHEY, SMNVEV (reference sequence).

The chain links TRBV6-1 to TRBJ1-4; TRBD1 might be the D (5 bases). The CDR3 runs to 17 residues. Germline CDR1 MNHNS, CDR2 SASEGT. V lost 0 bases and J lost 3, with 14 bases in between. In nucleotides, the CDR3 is TGTGCCAGCAGTGAAGCGGTCGGTGAGGGGCCTAATGAAAAACTGTTTTTT. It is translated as CASSEAVGEGPNEKLFF.

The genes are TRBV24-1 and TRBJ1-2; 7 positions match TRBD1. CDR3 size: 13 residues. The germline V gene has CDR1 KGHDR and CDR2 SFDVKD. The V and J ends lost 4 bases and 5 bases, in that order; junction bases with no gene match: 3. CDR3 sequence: CATSEGGWYGYTF. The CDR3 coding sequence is TGTGCCACCAGTGAAGGGGGCTGGTATGGCTACACCTTC.

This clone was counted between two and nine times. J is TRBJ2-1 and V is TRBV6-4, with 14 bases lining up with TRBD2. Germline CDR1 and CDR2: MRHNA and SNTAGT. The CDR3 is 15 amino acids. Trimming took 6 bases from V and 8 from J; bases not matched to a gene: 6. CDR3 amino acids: CASSTGTSGSDEQFF. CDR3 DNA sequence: TGTGCCAGCAGCACCGGGACTAGCGGGAGCGATGAGCAGTTCTTC.

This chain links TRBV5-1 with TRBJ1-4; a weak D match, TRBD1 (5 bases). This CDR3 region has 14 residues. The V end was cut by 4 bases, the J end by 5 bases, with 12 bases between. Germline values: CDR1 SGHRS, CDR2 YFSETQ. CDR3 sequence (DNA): TGCGCCAGCAGCCTCGAGACAGTAAATGAAAAACTGTTTTTT. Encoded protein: CASSLETVNEKLFF.

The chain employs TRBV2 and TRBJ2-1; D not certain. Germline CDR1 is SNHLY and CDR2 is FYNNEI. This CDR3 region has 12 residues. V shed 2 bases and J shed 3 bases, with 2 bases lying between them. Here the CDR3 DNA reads TGTGCCAGCAGTGAACTCTACAATGAGCAGTTCTTC. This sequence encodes CASSELYNEQFF.

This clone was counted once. The CDR3 DNA is TGTGCCAGCAGCTTAGCCAGGTGGACAGGGGGCCGCACCGGGGAGCTGTTTTTT. It encodes CASSLARWTGGRTGELFF. The chain couples TRBV7-8 to TRBJ2-2; 11 bases map to TRBD1. With V trimmed by 0 bases and J by 4 bases, 7 bases remained unmatched. The CDR3 is made up of 18 amino acids. Germline V gene data show CDR1 as SGHVS and CDR2 as FQNEAQ.

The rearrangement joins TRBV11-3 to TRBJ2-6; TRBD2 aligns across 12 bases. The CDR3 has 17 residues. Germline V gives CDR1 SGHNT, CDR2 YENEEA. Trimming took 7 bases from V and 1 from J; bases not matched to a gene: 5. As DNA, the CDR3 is TGTGCCAGCACCCATACTAGCGGGAGGTCTGGGGCCAACGTCCTGACTTTC. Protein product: CASTHTSGRSGANVLTF.

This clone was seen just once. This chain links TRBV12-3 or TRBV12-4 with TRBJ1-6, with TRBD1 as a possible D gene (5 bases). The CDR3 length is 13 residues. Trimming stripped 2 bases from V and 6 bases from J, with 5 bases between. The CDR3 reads CASSLQGNSPLHF. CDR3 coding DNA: TGTGCCAGCAGTTTACAGGGTAATTCACCCCTCCACTTT.

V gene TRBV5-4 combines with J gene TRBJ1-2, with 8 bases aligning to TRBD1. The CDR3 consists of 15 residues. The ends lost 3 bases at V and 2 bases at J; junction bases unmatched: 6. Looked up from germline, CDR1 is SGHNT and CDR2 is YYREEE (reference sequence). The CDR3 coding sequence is TGTGCCAGCAGCTCACATGACAGGGGAAACTATGGCTACACCTTC. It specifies CASSSHDRGNYGYTF.

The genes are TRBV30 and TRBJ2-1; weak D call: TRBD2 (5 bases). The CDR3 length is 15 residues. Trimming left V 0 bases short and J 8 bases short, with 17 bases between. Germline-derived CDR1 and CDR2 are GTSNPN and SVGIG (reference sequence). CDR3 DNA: TGTGCCTGGAGTGTACCACGAGGAGGAAGGGATGAGCAGTTCTTC. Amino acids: CAWSVPRGGRDEQFF. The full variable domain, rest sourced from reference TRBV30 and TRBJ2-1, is SQTIHQWPATLVQPVGSPLSLECTVEGTSNPNLYWYRQAAGRGLQLLFYSVGIGQISSEVPQNLSASRPQDRQFILSSKKLLLSDSGFYLCAWSVPRGGRDEQFFGPGTRLTVL.

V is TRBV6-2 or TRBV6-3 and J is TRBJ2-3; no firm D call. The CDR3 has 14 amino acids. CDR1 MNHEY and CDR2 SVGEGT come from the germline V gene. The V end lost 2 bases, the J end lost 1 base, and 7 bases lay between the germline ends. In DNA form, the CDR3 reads TGTGCCAGCAGTTACCCTCGACGCACAGATACGCAGTATTTT. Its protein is CASSYPRRTDTQYF.

The CDR3 DNA sequence: TGTGCCAGCAAAATAGCGGGAGGGGCGTCTGAGCAGTTCTTC. This translates into CASKIAGGASEQFF. This chain joins TRBV6-5 and TRBJ2-1; TRBD2 matches at 11 bases. This CDR3 spans 14 amino acids. Trimming took 7 bases from V and 9 from J; bases not matched to a gene: 8. Germline V gene sequence: CDR1 MNHEY, CDR2 SVGAGI.

CDR3 bases: TGTGCCAGTAGTATATCTTACTCGTCAGATACGCAGTATTTT. Protein sequence: CASSISYSSDTQYF. The rearrangement uses TRBV19 and TRBJ2-3; D call uncertain. This CDR3 has 14 amino acids. V dropped 2 bases and J dropped 4 bases, with 10 bases sitting between them. Germline V gene data show CDR1 as LNHDA and CDR2 as SQIVND (reference sequence).

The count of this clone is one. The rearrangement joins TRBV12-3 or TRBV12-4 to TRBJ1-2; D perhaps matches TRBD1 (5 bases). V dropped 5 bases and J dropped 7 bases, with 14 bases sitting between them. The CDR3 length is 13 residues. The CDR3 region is CASSPPGTGGYTF. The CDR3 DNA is TGTGCCAGCAGTCCCCCCGGGACGGGTGGCTACACCTTC.